This T cell receptor (beta chain) was sequenced in a study of blood T cell repertoires in COVID-19. Original analysis: Nucleated cell counts were estimated from reference gene primer amplification. Measured with immunoSEQ multiplex PCR; TCRdb has only the in-frame clones, and not every one. V, J and clone size were drawn from that table, and D and trimming were deduced from the DNA. The sample records 150,000 or so clones, 70% to 90% being singletons. The CDR3 covers 11 residues. V lost 0 bases to trimming and J lost 7 bases, with 6 bases between them. Looked up from germline, CDR1 is GTSNPN and CDR2 is SVGIG (reference sequence).

This TCR was sampled from a woman aged 55-70 years with acute or convalescent COVID-19. The material sequenced was peripheral blood. This sequence joins TRBV30 and TRBJ1-2; D may be TRBD1 (6 bases). The CDR3: CAWSVGGGYTF. Here the CDR3 DNA reads TGTGCCTGGAGTGTAGGGGGTGGCTACACCTTC. Full variable domain (outside the CDR3, taken from reference TRBV30 and TRBJ1-2): SQTIHQWPATLVQPVGSPLSLECTVEGTSNPNLYWYRQAAGRGLQLLFYSVGIGQISSEVPQNLSASRPQDRQFILSSKKLLLSDSGFYLCAWSVGGGYTFGSGTRLTVV.